These 20 T cell receptor beta chains share one sample of origin, sequenced in a study of blood T cells in healthy people across ages. For the second PCR, which ran for 7 to 11 cycles, a sample-barcoded 5' primer and a J-beta primer mix were used. TCRdb reprocessed the 5' RACE reads via MiXCR and lists one record per CDR3 protein. The sample yields 890,000 or so distinct CDR3 sequences, less than 80% seen once. Sequenced input: blood. These receptors all come from a man aged 25-45 years in good health.

This chain connects TRBV30 to TRBJ2-7; D is possibly TRBD2 (6 bases). The tail of the sequence fits TRBJ2-5 better, so the J call may be wrong. Germline CDR1 is GTSNPN and CDR2 is SVGIG (reference sequence). This CDR3 is 13 amino acids long. The CDR3 nucleotides are TGTGCCTGGCTGGGAGGTAACCAAGAGACCCAGTACTTC. Protein product: CAWLGGNQETQYF.

The chain couples TRBV3-1 to TRBJ2-1; D is uncertain. V lost 0 bases and J 5 bases, leaving 11 bases between the germline ends. This CDR3 has 15 amino acids. The germline V gene encodes CDR1 LGHDT and CDR2 YNNKEL (reference sequence). DNA for the CDR3: TGTGCCAGCAGCCAAGAGGCTCTAGGGAACAATGAGCAGTTCTTC. Its protein is CASSQEALGNNEQFF.

This clonotype was picked up a small number of times. DNA of the CDR3: TGCAGCGTCCCGGGACAGTTACAAGAGACCCAGTACTTC. This gives the protein CSVPGQLQETQYF. The chain joins TRBV29-1 to TRBJ2-5, with 7 bases fitting TRBD1. The CDR3 contains 13 residues. Germline V CDR1 and CDR2: SQVTM, ANQGSEA. The trim removed 6 bases at V and 2 bases at J, leaving 6 bases unmatched.

This clonotype was counted a single time. V and J are TRBV18 and TRBJ2-3; 8 nucleotides align to TRBD1. In germline, CDR1 is KGHSH, CDR2 LQKENI. There are 14 residues in the CDR3. V was pared by 9 bases and J by 5 bases, with 10 bases of the junction left unmatched. CDR3 in amino acids: CASSIQGAGDTQYF. The CDR3 nucleotides are TGTGCCAGTTCTATCCAGGGGGCAGGAGATACGCAGTATTTT.

Remarks on this clonotype: An end of the junction does not agree with germline; a read error may underlie this. V and J are TRBV6-6 and TRBJ2-6; 7 bases agree with TRBD1. The length of the CDR3 is 15 residues. Germline assignment: CDR1 MNHNY and CDR2 SVGAGI (reference sequence). The CDR3, as DNA: TGTGCCAGCAGTTACCAGGGGGAAGGGGCCAACGTCATGACTTTC. Translated: CASSYQGEGANVMTF.

The chain links TRBV6-2 or TRBV6-3 to TRBJ2-1; D tentatively fits TRBD1 or TRBD2 (5 bases each). The CDR3 has 14 residues. The germline CDR1 and CDR2 sequences are MNHEY and SVGEGT. V was trimmed by 11 bases and J by 0 bases, leaving 14 bases between them. CDR3: CASTGQTSYNEQFF. Written as DNA, the CDR3 is TGTGCCTCAACGGGGCAGACCTCCTACAATGAGCAGTTCTTC.

The genes are TRBV30 and TRBJ1-1; 9 positions agree with TRBD1. After removal of 3 bases from V and 6 bases from J, the junction contained 14 bases not matched to a gene. This CDR3 is built from 16 residues. The germline V gene encodes CDR1 GTSNPN and CDR2 SVGIG (reference sequence). CDR3 nucleotides: TGTGCCTGGAGGTACCGGGACAGGGACCCTGGCGCTGAAGCTTTCTTT. Protein sequence: CAWRYRDRDPGAEAFF.

This chain joins TRBV20-1 and TRBJ2-5; TRBD2 aligns across 10 bases. V lost 5 bases and J lost 1; bases outside the gene matches: 4. The CDR3 has 14 residues. Germline loops: CDR1 DFQATT, CDR2 SNEGSKA (reference sequence). CDR3 region: CSASSGGLQETQYF. In nucleotides, the CDR3 is TGCAGTGCTTCTAGCGGGGGCCTCCAAGAGACCCAGTACTTC.

This rearrangement joins TRBV20-1 to TRBJ2-4; 11 nucleotides align to TRBD2. Near its end, the DNA agrees better with TRBJ2-7, so the J call may be wrong. Germline V lookup: CDR1 DFQATT, CDR2 SNEGSKA (reference sequence). CDR3 size: 14 residues. The CDR3 nucleotides read TGCAGTGCTCCCTCGGGACTAGCGGACTACGAGCAGTACTTC. Its protein product is CSAPSGLADYEQYF.

This clonotype was found a few times. This rearrangement joins TRBV29-1 to TRBJ2-5; D is possibly TRBD2 (6 bases). CDR3 length: 11 amino acids. CDR1 and CDR2 (germline): SQVTM, ANQGSEA. Trimming left V 6 bases short and J 11 bases short, with 16 bases between. This CDR3 reads CSVALGGQQYF. The CDR3 DNA is TGCAGCGTGGCGTTGGGGGGTCAACAGTACTTC.

J is TRBJ1-5 and V is TRBV20-1, with TRBD1 as a possible D gene (6 bases). Germline loops: CDR1 DFQATT, CDR2 SNEGSKA (reference sequence). Trimming removed 2 bases at V and 5 bases at J, with 16 bases between. The CDR3 contains 15 residues. The CDR3 loop reads CSARQGIGGHQPQHF. DNA of the CDR3: TGCAGTGCTAGACAGGGGATAGGAGGGCATCAGCCCCAGCATTTT.

This clonotype was seen a handful of times. The V gene is TRBV20-1, the J gene TRBJ2-5; 7 bases are shared with TRBD2. The CDR3 spans 16 residues. CDR1 and CDR2 from the germline V gene are DFQATT and SNEGSKA (reference sequence). The trim removed 3 bases at V and 4 bases at J, leaving 14 bases unmatched. Here the CDR3 reads CSASRIGQGGGETQYF. The CDR3 bases are TGCAGTGCTAGTCGAATCGGGCAGGGCGGGGGAGAGACCCAGTACTTC.

The genes are TRBV18 and TRBJ2-1; no reliable D call. The germline V and J ends were trimmed by 2 bases and 0 bases, with 8 bases remaining between them. CDR3 length: 15 residues. In germline, CDR1 is KGHSH, CDR2 LQKENI. The CDR3, as DNA: TGTGCCAGCTCACCAGTATTTAGCTCCTACAATGAGCAGTTCTTC. This gives the protein CASSPVFSSYNEQFF. Full variable domain (outside the CDR3, taken from reference TRBV18 and TRBJ2-1): NAGVMQNPRHLVRRRGQEARLRCSPMKGHSHVYWYRQLPEEGLKFMVYLQKENIIDESGMPKERFSAEFPKEGPSILRIQQVVRGDSAAYFCASSPVFSSYNEQFFGPGTRLTVL.

The chain employs TRBV7-9 and TRBJ2-5, with TRBD2 matching over 13 bases. The DNA end favors TRBJ2-7, so the J call may be wrong. Germline V gives CDR1 SEHNR, CDR2 FQNEAQ (reference sequence). CDR3 length equals 14 residues. The CDR3 sequence: CASSTSGGANEQYF. The DNA for the CDR3 is TGTGCCAGCAGCACTAGCGGGGGGGCCAACGAGCAGTACTTC.

A single count supports this clonotype. The chain recombines TRBV4-3 with TRBJ2-4; D call uncertain. Judging by the DNA end, TRBJ2-7 fits better; the J call may be wrong. This CDR3 comprises 14 residues. Germline lookup yields CDR1 LGHNA and CDR2 YSLEER. CDR3 sequence reads: CASSQVVSVYEQYF. CDR3 nucleotide sequence: TGCGCCAGCAGCCAAGTTGTGTCTGTCTACGAGCAGTACTTC.

A word on this clonotype: A read error may produce the germline difference seen at one junction end. This sequence joins TRBV7-3 and TRBJ2-2; possibly TRBD2 for D (6 bases). The CDR3 runs 17 residues. The germline V gene has CDR1 SGHTA and CDR2 FQGTGA. CDR3: CVSSPVGGVINTGELFF. The CDR3 coding sequence is TGTGTCAGCAGCCCGGTTGGAGGGGTCATAAACACCGGGGAGCTGTTTTTT.

J is TRBJ2-7 and V is TRBV7-2, with TRBD1 identical over 7 bases. The last part of the DNA fits TRBJ2-5 better; the J call may be wrong. CDR3 length: 15 amino acids. Germline V gene data show CDR1 as SGHTA and CDR2 as FQGNSA. The CDR3 DNA reads as TGTGCCAGCAGCTTACGGTTGGGCAGGGGGGAGACCCAGTACTTC. Its protein is CASSLRLGRGETQYF.

The chain links TRBV6-5 to TRBJ2-7; D gene uncertain. The DNA end is more similar to TRBJ2-5, so the J call may be wrong. The CDR3 totals 13 residues. The germline V gene has CDR1 MNHEY and CDR2 SVGAGI. The CDR3 DNA follows: TGTGCCAGCACCAGCAGCGTCGAAGAGACCCAGTACTTC. Translation gives CASTSSVEETQYF.

Only a few counts were recorded for this clonotype. This sequence joins TRBV12-3 or TRBV12-4 and TRBJ1-2; 8 nucleotides align to TRBD1. The CDR3 totals 15 residues. The ends lost 7 bases at V and 3 bases at J; junction bases unmatched: 10. The CDR3 bases are TGTGCCAGCAATTCCCCCCAGGGGGCGCACTATGGCTACACCTTC. Its translation is CASNSPQGAHYGYTF.

This clonotype was counted a few times. V usage is TRBV15 and J usage is TRBJ1-6; 11 bases are shared with TRBD1. The CDR3 spans 15 residues. Per germline, CDR1 LNHNV and CDR2 YYDKDF (reference sequence). Germline trimming cut 5 bases from V and 10 bases from J; bases unmatched to any gene: 7. The CDR3 DNA is TGTGCCACCAGCGGTACCGGGACAGGGGGATCACCCCTCCACTTT. Amino acids: CATSGTGTGGSPLHF.